The rows below give T cell receptor beta chains drawn from one sample of a study of cytomegalovirus exposure and HLA in healthy donors. Data came from immunoSEQ multiplex PCR; TCRdb stores just in-frame clones and leaves some out. The sample consists of 150,000 to 200,000 clones, less than 90% of them appearing once. Sequenced sample: PBMCs. The origin of the receptors is a man aged 50 to 59 in good health and CMV-seropositive. Each CDR3 is given with its conserved first and last residue. The order of the fields is J gene, CDR3 length, V gene, D gene, clone size, CDR3 protein, CDR3 DNA. D genes are given only for firm matches. Rows give clone size only sometimes, using once, few, many, or a class for an expanded clone.

>TRBJ2-1|11|TRBV7-9|.|.
CASSPNGRRFF
TGTGCCAGCAGCCCAAATGGCCGTCGGTTCTTC
>TRBJ1-2|14|TRBV15|.|.
CATSRGVGGIGYTF
TGTGCCACCAGCAGAGGGGTAGGGGGTATTGGCTACACCTTC
>TRBJ2-2|15|TRBV7-9|TRBD1|.
CASSFGDRTTGELFF
TGTGCCAGCAGCTTCGGGGACAGAACCACCGGGGAGCTGTTTTTT
>TRBJ2-3|13|TRBV29-1|.|.
CSVDFGGTDTQYF
TGCAGCGTTGATTTCGGGGGCACAGATACGCAGTATTTT
>TRBJ1-6|15|TRBV19|TRBD1|.
CASSIDLRGDSPLHF
TGTGCCAGTAGTATAGATCTCAGGGGGGACTCACCCCTCCACTTT
>TRBJ2-1|14|TRBV19|TRBD2|.
CASNSGTSGLAQFF
TGTGCCAGTAACTCCGGGACTAGCGGACTGGCGCAGTTCTTC
>TRBJ2-2|16|TRBV7-9|TRBD2|.
CASSSGLAGVTGELFF
TGTGCCAGCAGCTCGGGACTAGCGGGAGTTACCGGGGAGCTGTTTTTT
>TRBJ2-1|15|TRBV6-6|TRBD2|few
CASRPGLEPYNEQFF
TGTGCCAGCAGGCCGGGACTAGAGCCCTACAATGAGCAGTTCTTC
>TRBJ2-2|18|TRBV10-3|.|.
CAIKGQREFPRNTGELFF
TGTGCCATCAAGGGACAGCGGGAGTTTCCTAGGAACACCGGGGAGCTGTTTTTT
>TRBJ2-2|14|TRBV7-3|.|.
CASSLSRDTGELFF
TGTGCCAGCAGCTTAAGCCGGGACACCGGGGAGCTGTTTTTT
>TRBJ2-2|16|TRBV4-2|TRBD1|once
CASSQVLRGRGGELFF
TGTGCCAGCAGCCAAGTGCTTAGGGGGCGCGGCGGGGAGCTGTTTTTT
>TRBJ1-5|15|TRBV4-3|.|once
CASSQDPSGNQPQHF
TGCGCCAGCAGCCAAGACCCTTCGGGGAATCAGCCCCAGCATTTT
>TRBJ2-3|15|TRBV28|TRBD1|.
CASRPRTGGTDTQYF
TGTGCCAGCAGACCCCGGACAGGGGGCACAGATACGCAGTATTTT
>TRBJ1-2|17|TRBV7-9|.|.
CASSTTKLKELKYGYTF
TGTGCCAGCAGCACCACGAAACTCAAAGAGCTGAAATATGGCTACACCTTC
>TRBJ2-5|13|TRBV7-9|TRBD2|.
CASSLELARTQYF
TGTGCCAGCAGCTTAGAACTAGCGAGGACCCAGTACTTC
>TRBJ2-1|11|TRBV30|.|.
CAWTSYNEQFF
TGTGCCTGGACTAGTTACAATGAGCAGTTCTTC
>TRBJ2-1|14|TRBV27|.|.
CASSLGGSSNEQFF
TGTGCCAGCAGTTTAGGCGGCAGCTCCAATGAGCAGTTCTTC
>TRBJ2-2|16|TRBV2|TRBD2|.
CASRETSGRGTGELFF
TGTGCCAGCAGAGAGACTAGCGGGAGGGGCACCGGGGAGCTGTTTTTT
>TRBJ2-5|15|TRBV27|.|.
CASSFQGGTQETQYF
TGTGCCAGCAGTTTCCAGGGGGGTACCCAAGAGACCCAGTACTTC
>TRBJ2-1|14|TRBV5-4|TRBD2|.
CASSLAGDLYEQFF
TGTGCCAGCAGCCTAGCGGGGGACCTCTATGAGCAGTTCTTC
>TRBJ1-1|12|TRBV7-2|.|few
CASSLRQPEAFF
TGTGCCAGCAGCTTACGACAGCCTGAAGCTTTCTTT
>TRBJ1-4|15|TRBV5-4|.|.
CASSARQPTNEKLFF
TGTGCCAGCAGCGCTAGACAGCCAACTAATGAAAAACTGTTTTTT
>TRBJ1-3|12|TRBV2|.|.
CASSLQGNTIYF
TGTGCCAGCAGTCTACAGGGAAACACCATATATTTT
>TRBJ2-1|16|TRBV28|.|.
CASSPPGSTSYNEQFF
TGTGCCAGCAGCCCTCCGGGATCCACCTCCTACAATGAGCAGTTCTTC
>TRBJ2-7|16|TRBV27|TRBD1|.
CASSLSPQGASYEQYF
TGTGCCAGCAGTTTATCCCCTCAGGGGGCTTCCTACGAGCAGTACTTC
>TRBJ2-5|14|TRBV5-1|TRBD2|.
CASSFGGNQETQYF
TGCGCCAGCAGCTTCGGGGGGAACCAAGAGACCCAGTACTTC
>TRBJ2-2|15|TRBV2|.|.
CASSPSDSNTGELFF
TGTGCCAGCAGCCCTTCGGACAGCAACACCGGGGAGCTGTTTTTT
>TRBJ2-7|12|TRBV6-4|.|.
CASKISVREQYF
TGTGCCAGCAAGATTAGTGTACGGGAGCAGTACTTC
>TRBJ1-2|14|TRBV28|.|.
CASTFHDRNYGYTF
TGTGCCAGCACCTTCCATGACAGAAACTATGGCTACACCTTC
>TRBJ2-7|13|TRBV28|.|.
CASSLTVSYEQYF
TGTGCCAGCAGTTTAACAGTTTCCTACGAGCAGTACTTC
>TRBJ2-3|15|TRBV4-1|TRBD2|.
CASRGTSGFTDTQYF
TGCGCCAGCAGGGGGACTAGCGGGTTCACAGATACGCAGTATTTT
>TRBJ1-2|18|TRBV5-1|TRBD1|.
CASSFPGQESPFSYGYTF
TGCGCCAGCAGCTTCCCGGGACAGGAATCCCCTTTTAGCTATGGCTACACCTTC
>TRBJ1-5|17|TRBV28|.|.
CASRLGPRGAGNQPQHF
TGTGCCAGCAGACTGGGGCCTAGGGGCGCGGGCAATCAGCCCCAGCATTTT
>TRBJ2-1|17|TRBV7-3|TRBD2|.
CASSLTLASSGNSEQFF
TGTGCCAGCAGCTTAACGTTGGCTTCTAGCGGGAACAGTGAGCAGTTCTTC
>TRBJ2-3|15|TRBV9|TRBD2|.
CASSLASGRTDTQYF
TGTGCCAGCAGCTTAGCTAGCGGGAGAACAGATACGCAGTATTTT
>TRBJ1-5|13|TRBV7-6|.|.
CASSWGRNQPQHF
TGTGCCAGCAGCTGGGGGCGGAATCAGCCCCAGCATTTT
>TRBJ1-5|16|TRBV7-9|TRBD1|.
CASSLEVGTGNQPQHF
TGTGCCAGCAGCTTAGAGGTTGGGACAGGAAATCAGCCCCAGCATTTT
>TRBJ2-5|15|TRBV5-1|TRBD1|.
CASSATGGRGETQYF
TGCGCCAGCAGCGCCACAGGGGGCCGGGGTGAGACCCAGTACTTC
>TRBJ2-7|14|TRBV28|TRBD1|.
CASRTGTGSYEQYF
TGTGCCAGCAGGACCGGGACAGGGAGCTACGAGCAGTACTTC
>TRBJ2-2|16|TRBV30|TRBD1|.
CAWSGMGQGHTGELFF
TGTGCCTGGAGTGGAATGGGACAGGGGCACACCGGGGAGCTGTTTTTT
>TRBJ2-7|15|TRBV7-9|TRBD1|.
CASSLGDRGPNEQYF
TGTGCCAGCAGCTTAGGCGACAGGGGGCCCAACGAGCAGTACTTC
>TRBJ1-2|15|TRBV28|.|.
CASSNTQGPYYGYTF
TGTGCCAGCAGTAACACACAGGGCCCCTACTATGGCTACACCTTC
>TRBJ2-3|15|TRBV7-8|TRBD1|once
CASSPGTGTTDTQYF
TGTGCCAGCAGCCCGGGGACAGGGACCACAGATACGCAGTATTTT
>TRBJ2-7|14|TRBV5-1|.|.
CASSLAGEPYEQYF
TGCGCCAGCAGCTTGGCGGGGGAGCCCTACGAGCAGTACTTC
>TRBJ2-7|15|TRBV9|.|.
CASSVEAGPQGEQYF
TGTGCCAGCAGCGTAGAAGCAGGCCCTCAAGGCGAGCAGTACTTC
>TRBJ1-3|15|TRBV7-2|TRBD1|.
CASSLGQGAGNTIYF
TGTGCCAGCAGCTTAGGACAGGGGGCTGGAAACACCATATATTTT
>TRBJ2-3|16|TRBV7-9|TRBD2|.
CASSQLAGGLTDTQYF
TGTGCCAGCAGCCAGCTAGCGGGGGGGCTCACAGATACGCAGTATTTT
>TRBJ1-5|13|TRBV7-9|TRBD1|.
CASGTEVNQPQHF
TGTGCCAGTGGGACAGAAGTTAATCAGCCCCAGCATTTT
>TRBJ2-7|14|TRBV9|TRBD2|.
CASSVLAGQGEQYF
TGTGCCAGCAGCGTCCTAGCGGGGCAAGGTGAGCAGTACTTC
>TRBJ2-3|17|TRBV9|TRBD2|.
CASSEGLAGGSTDTQYF
TGTGCCAGCAGCGAAGGACTAGCGGGGGGATCTACAGATACGCAGTATTTT
>TRBJ2-7|11|TRBV28|.|.
CASSPAVEQYF
TGTGCCAGCAGCCCGGCGGTCGAGCAGTACTTC
>TRBJ2-1|12|TRBV6-5|TRBD1|.
CASSPGGGEQFF
TGTGCCAGCAGCCCAGGGGGTGGTGAGCAGTTCTTC